This TCR beta chain was retrieved from a study of cytomegalovirus exposure and HLA in healthy donors. Among the roughly 120 subjects of the validation cohort, separate from the approximately 700-subject first cohort, were the donors. The V and J ends lost 5 bases and 0 bases, in that order; junction bases with no gene match: 12. Looked up from germline, CDR1 is SGHAT and CDR2 is FQNNGV. The length of the CDR3 is 18 residues. Profiling relied on immunoSEQ multiplex PCR, and the TCRdb table lists in-frame clones only, not all of them. The table includes approximately 230,000 clones, 87% detected once. Sequenced material: PBMCs. This TCR was recovered from a man between 18 and 29 years old in good health and CMV-seropositive. The chain employs TRBV11-2 and TRBJ2-1, with 8 bases lining up with TRBD2. CDR3 amino acids: CASSPRASGLSSYNEQFF. CDR3 DNA: TGTGCCAGCAGCCCCAGAGCTAGCGGGCTAAGCTCCTACAATGAGCAGTTCTTC.